This TCR beta chain was identified during a study of shared clonotypes between healthy human individuals (dated by TCRdb to the early 2020s). Regarding the study in general: A few men and a couple of women, aged 18 to 49 years, made up the cohort. Blood TCR repertoires of about 5 healthy adults were deeply sequenced to estimate repertoire size and the extent of clonotype sharing between individuals. Different laboratories and diverse techniques were used to prepare libraries and sequence TCR repertoires, to increase sequencing depth and limit assay-specific biases. Per donor, leukapheresis produced somewhere between about 0.94 and 9 billion PBMCs. For each donor, CD4 naive and CD4 memory were each run on three plates, CD8 naive on two plates, and CD8 memory on one plate. Study-level results and caveats: Naive subsets generally had larger estimated clonotype richness than memory subsets. Sampling was restricted to blood, and TCR repertoires in tissue are likely to differ from TCR repertoires in blood. Because the study included only a small number of donors, the genetic and exposure-history diversity represented was limited. Pairwise subsampling led to the expectation that sequencing depth would affect the degree of clonotype sharing among donors. Even with the large sequencing depth, rarefaction of the sorted-subset datasets indicated that sequencing was incomplete. When a few donors were compared, the shared fraction of clonotypes was about 5% for naive CD4, roughly 3.3% for naive CD8, 2.3% for memory CD4, and 0.3% to 0.5% for memory CD8. Clonotypes shared by all four sorted-subset donors showed higher generation probabilities than non-shared clonotypes.

The CDR3 sequence holds 15 residues, the cysteine and phenylalanine included. The retained sequence is limited to the CDR3, 45 bases, with the frame set at the first base. CDR1 is given as MDHEN and CDR2 as SYDVKM, both from the germline V gene. The germline V end is reduced by 6 bases and the J end by 9 bases; junction bases left unmatched: 11. TCR CDR3 regions were amplified from genomic DNA by multiplex PCR using the deep immunoSEQ assay. Extracted genomic DNA from each cell subset was distributed evenly across all wells of several immunoSEQ 96-well plates, and each plate was treated as a replicate. For sorted subsets, each replicate PCR was loaded with roughly 190 ng genomic DNA, equivalent to 30,000 or so T cell genomes. Purified libraries were quantified with a Qubit 3.0 fluorometer, sized on a Bioanalyzer 2100, and re-quantified with the KAPA Library Quantification kit. Every immunoSEQ 96-well plate was sequenced on a dedicated single-read 150-cycle Illumina NextSeq 550 flow cell. On the authors' methods: Because the immunoSEQ output held only junctional sequences and lacked quality scores, the filtering could not match the filtering applied to full-length reads. Sequences were annotated with PyIR, a Python wrapper for IgBLAST v1.9, using IMGT germline references to assign V/J genes and CDR3. Any read was removed if the V/J assignment was weak (E-value above 1e-6), the CDR3 was missing, or the read contained stop codons, out-of-frame junctions, or ambiguous translated residues. V3J clonotypes were defined as sequences sharing the same inferred V gene, J gene, and CDR3 amino acid sequence. To compute the percentage overlap between repertoires, the number of shared unique clonotypes was divided by the size of the smaller repertoire. Richness of each repertoire was evaluated using RTK rarefaction, the Chao1 estimator, and Recon v2.1 estimates of unobserved clonotypes. Generation probabilities were computed with OLGA for all TCRbeta clonotypes obtained by the gDNA method from several donors. TCRdb re-hosts the immuneACCESS table, in-frame sequences only. Its copies lack some clones; in the studies checked, an unresolved V gene accounts for under half of them, and the cause for the rest is not known. D and trimming come from the DNA, and the V and J calls and clone size come from that table. In this sample the table shows roughly 640,000 clones, 97% of which occur a single time. The ten largest clones add up to about 0.06% of the sample.

Donors were healthy HIV-negative adults with no recently reported acute infections or vaccinations. Only Caucasian adults living in Nashville, Tennessee, USA were represented among the donors. CD4+ T cells were enriched by magnetic negative selection, after which naive cells were positively selected on CD45RA and the negative fraction was taken as the memory subset. Blood was collected by leukapheresis, and PBMCs were isolated by Ficoll-Histopaque density gradient centrifugation and then cryopreserved in liquid nitrogen vapor phase. Purity and quantity of every magnetically sorted T cell population were checked by analytical flow cytometry. Genomic DNA was isolated from each sorted fraction and quantified by UV absorbance on a Nanodrop 2000c. About this clone itself: There is no known antigen for this receptor. It has no much larger one-base neighbor in the sample; base qualities were not kept.

The receptor's source is a woman aged 25 to 39 in good health. The sequenced material came from naive CD4+ T cells sorted from blood. The cell subset or site tag for this specimen amounts to: CD45RA+ positively selected. The chain is made from TRBV28 and TRBJ2-1, with TRBD2 identical over 10 junction bases. CDR3 protein: CASRPTSGIVGEQFF. DNA sequence: TGTGCCAGCAGACCTACTAGCGGGATAGTGGGTGAGCAGTTCTTC. Beyond the CDR3, the reference TRBV28 and TRBJ2-1 genes provide the residues; the full variable domain reads: DVKVTQSSRYLVKRTGEKVFLECVQDMDHENMFWYRQDPGLGLRLIYFSYDVKMKEKGDIPEGYSVSREKKERFSLILESASTNQTSMYLCASRPTSGIVGEQFFGPGTRLTVL.